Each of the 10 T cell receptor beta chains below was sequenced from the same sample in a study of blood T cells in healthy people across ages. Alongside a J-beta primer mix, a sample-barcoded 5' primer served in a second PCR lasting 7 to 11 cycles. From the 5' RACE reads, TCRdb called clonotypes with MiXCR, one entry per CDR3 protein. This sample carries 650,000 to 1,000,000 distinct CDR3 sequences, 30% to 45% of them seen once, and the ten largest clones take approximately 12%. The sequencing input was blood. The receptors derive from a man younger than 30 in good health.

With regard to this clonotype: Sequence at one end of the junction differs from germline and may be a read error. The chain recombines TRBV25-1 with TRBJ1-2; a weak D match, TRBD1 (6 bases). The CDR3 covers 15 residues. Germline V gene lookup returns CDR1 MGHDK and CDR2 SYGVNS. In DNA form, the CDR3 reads TGTGCCAGCAGCCAACCTGCTGGGGGCGCGACTGGCTACACTTTC. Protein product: CASSQPAGGATGYTF.

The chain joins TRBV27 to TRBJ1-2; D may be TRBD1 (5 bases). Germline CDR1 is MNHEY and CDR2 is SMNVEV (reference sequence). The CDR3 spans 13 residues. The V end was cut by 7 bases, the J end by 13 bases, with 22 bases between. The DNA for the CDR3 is TGTGCCAGCAAACCGACGGGACTAAGAAGCTGCACCTTC. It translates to CASKPTGLRSCTF.

Here the CDR3 reads CASSYWTGSGANVLTF. CDR3 bases: TGTGCCAGCAGTTATTGGACAGGGTCTGGGGCCAACGTCCTGACTTTC. This chain uses TRBV6-5 with TRBJ2-6; 8 nucleotides match TRBD1. This CDR3 has 16 amino acids. Trimming at V came to 3 bases and at J to 1 base, leaving 2 bases not matched to a gene. Germline assignment: CDR1 MNHEY and CDR2 SVGAGI.

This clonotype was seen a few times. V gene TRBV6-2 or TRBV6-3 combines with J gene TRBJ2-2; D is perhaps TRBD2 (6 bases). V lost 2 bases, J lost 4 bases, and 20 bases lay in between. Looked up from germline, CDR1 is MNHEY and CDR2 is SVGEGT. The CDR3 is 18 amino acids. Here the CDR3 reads CASSYTLRAGSTTGELFF. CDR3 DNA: TGTGCCAGCAGTTACACCCTTCGGGCGGGATCGACCACCGGGGAGCTGTTTTTT.

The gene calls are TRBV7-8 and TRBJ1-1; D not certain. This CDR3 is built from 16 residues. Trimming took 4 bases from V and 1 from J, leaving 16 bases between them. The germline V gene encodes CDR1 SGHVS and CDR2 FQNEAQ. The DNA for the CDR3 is TGTGCCAGCAGCTCGAACACCAGACGGTCGAACACTGAAGCTTTCTTT. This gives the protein CASSSNTRRSNTEAFF.

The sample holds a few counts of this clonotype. This chain's CDR3 is CASSLYQGSAGEKLFF. The CDR3 DNA sequence: TGTGCCAGCAGTTTATACCAGGGGAGTGCGGGAGAAAAACTGTTTTTT. This chain uses TRBV12-3 or TRBV12-4 with TRBJ1-4, with a tentative D call TRBD1 (6 bases). Trimming removed 2 bases at V and 8 bases at J, with 18 bases between. This CDR3 spans 16 amino acids.

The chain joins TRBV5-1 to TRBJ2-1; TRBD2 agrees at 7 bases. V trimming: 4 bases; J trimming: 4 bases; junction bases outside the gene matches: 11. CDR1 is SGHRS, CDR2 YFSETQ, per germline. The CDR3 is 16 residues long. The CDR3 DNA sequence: TGCGCCAGCAGCACGAGCCAGCTAGCGGAGTACAATGAGCAGTTCTTC. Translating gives CASSTSQLAEYNEQFF.

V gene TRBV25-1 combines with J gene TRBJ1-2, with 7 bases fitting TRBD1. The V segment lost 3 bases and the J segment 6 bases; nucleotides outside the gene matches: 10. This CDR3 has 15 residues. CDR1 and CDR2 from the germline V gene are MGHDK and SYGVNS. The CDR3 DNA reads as TGTGCCAGCAGTGACCCGGGGAGGGGGCGAGATGGCTACACCTTC. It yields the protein CASSDPGRGRDGYTF.

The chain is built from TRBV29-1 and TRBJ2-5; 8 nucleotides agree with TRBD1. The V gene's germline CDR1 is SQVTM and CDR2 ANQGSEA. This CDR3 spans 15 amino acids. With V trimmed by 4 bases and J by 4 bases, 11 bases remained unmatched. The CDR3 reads CSVGIGTGLGETQYF. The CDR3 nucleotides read TGCAGCGTTGGGATCGGGACAGGTCTCGGAGAGACCCAGTACTTC.

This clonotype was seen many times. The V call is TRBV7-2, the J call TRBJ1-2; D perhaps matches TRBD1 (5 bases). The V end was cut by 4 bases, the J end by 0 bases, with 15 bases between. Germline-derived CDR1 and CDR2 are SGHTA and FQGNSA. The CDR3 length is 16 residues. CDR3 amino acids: CASSSRDGKANYGYTF. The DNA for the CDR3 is TGTGCCAGCAGCTCACGGGACGGGAAAGCTAACTATGGCTACACCTTC. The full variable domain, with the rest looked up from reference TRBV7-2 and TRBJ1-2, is GAGVSQSPSNKVTEKGKDVELRCDPISGHTALYWYRQSLGQGLEFLIYFQGNSAPDKSGLPSDRFSAERTGGSVSTLTIQRTQQEDSAVYLCASSSRDGKANYGYTFGSGTRLTVV.